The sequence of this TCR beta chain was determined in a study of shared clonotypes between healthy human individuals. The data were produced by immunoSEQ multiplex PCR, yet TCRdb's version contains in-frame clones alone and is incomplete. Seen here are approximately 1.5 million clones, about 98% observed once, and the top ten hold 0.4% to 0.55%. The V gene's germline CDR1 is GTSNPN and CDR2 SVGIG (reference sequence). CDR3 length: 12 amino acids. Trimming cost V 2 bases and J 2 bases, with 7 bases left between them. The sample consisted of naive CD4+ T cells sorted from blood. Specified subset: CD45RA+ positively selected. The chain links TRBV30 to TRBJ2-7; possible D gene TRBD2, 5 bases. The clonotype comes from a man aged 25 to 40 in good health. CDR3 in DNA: TGTGCCTGGAGTTCTAGCCCCTACGAGCAGTACTTC. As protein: CAWSSSPYEQYF.